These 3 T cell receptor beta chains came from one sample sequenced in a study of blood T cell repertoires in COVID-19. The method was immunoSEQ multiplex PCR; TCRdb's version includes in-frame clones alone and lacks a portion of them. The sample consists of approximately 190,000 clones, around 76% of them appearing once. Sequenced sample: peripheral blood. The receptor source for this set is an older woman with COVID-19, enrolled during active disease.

The DNA of the CDR3 is TGTGCCAGCAGTCGGACTAACACCTACGAGCAGTACTTC. It translates to CASSRTNTYEQYF. V usage is TRBV12-3 or TRBV12-4 and J usage is TRBJ2-7; a possible D gene is TRBD2 (6 bases). Trimming pared 5 bases from V and 2 bases from J, leaving 10 bases between. The CDR3 runs 13 residues.

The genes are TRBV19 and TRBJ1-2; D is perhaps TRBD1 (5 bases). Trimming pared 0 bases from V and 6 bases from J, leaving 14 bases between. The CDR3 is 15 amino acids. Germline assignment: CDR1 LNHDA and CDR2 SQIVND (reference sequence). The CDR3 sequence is CASSIEGRGINGYTF. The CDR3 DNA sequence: TGTGCCAGTAGTATAGAGGGGCGGGGAATCAATGGCTACACCTTC. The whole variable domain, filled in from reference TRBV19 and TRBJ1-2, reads DGGITQSPKYLFRKEGQNVTLSCEQNLNHDAMYWYRQDPGQGLRLIYYSQIVNDFQKGDIAEGYSVSREKKESFPLTVTSAQKNPTAFYLCASSIEGRGINGYTFGSGTRLTVV.

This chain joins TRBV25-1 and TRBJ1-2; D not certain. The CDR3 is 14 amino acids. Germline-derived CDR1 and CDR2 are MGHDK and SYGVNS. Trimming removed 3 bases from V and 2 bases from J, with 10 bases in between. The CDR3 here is CASSDSGRNYGYTF. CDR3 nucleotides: TGTGCCAGCAGTGATTCTGGCAGAAACTATGGCTACACCTTC.